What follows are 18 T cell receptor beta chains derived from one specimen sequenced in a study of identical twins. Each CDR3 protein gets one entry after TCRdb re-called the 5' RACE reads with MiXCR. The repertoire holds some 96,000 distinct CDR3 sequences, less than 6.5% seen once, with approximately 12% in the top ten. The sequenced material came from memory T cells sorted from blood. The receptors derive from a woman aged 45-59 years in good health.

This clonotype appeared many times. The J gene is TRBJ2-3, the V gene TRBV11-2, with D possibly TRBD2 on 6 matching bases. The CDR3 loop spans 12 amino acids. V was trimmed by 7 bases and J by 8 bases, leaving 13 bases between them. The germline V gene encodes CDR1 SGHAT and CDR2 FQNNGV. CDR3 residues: CASTLGGATQYF. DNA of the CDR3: TGTGCCAGCACCTTGGGAGGAGCTACGCAGTATTTT.

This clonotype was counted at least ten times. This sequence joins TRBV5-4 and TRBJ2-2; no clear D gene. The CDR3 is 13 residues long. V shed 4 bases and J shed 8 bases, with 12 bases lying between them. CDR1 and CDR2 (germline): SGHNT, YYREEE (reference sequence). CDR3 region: CASSQPRLGELFF. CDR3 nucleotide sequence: TGTGCCAGCAGCCAGCCTCGATTAGGGGAGCTGTTTTTT.

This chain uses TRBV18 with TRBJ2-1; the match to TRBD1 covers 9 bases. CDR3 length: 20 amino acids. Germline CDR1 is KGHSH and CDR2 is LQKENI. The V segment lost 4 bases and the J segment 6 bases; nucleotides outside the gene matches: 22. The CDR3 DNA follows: TGTGCCAGCTCACTTGTCCCGGGACAGGGATCAGCTTCCTACCCCAATGAGCAGTTCTTC. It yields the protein CASSLVPGQGSASYPNEQFF.

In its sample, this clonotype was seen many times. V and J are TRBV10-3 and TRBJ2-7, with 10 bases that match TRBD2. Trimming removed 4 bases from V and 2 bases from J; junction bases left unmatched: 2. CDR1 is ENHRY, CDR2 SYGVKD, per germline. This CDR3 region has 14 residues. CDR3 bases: TGTGCCATCAGTGGGACTAGCGGCCCCTACGAGCAGTACTTC. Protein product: CAISGTSGPYEQYF.

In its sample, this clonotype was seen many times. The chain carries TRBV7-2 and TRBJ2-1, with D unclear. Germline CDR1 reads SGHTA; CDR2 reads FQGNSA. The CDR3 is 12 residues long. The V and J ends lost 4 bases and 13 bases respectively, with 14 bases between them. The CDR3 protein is CASSSSRLDQFF. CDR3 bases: TGTGCCAGCAGCTCCTCCCGCCTGGATCAGTTCTTC.

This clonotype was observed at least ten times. The CDR3 protein is CASKYGGSYNEQFF. In DNA, the CDR3 is TGTGCCAGTAAATATGGGGGTTCCTACAATGAGCAGTTCTTC. This chain uses TRBV19 with TRBJ2-1; tentatively, D is TRBD1 or TRBD2 (5 bases each). Between the trimmed V and J ends, which lost 7 bases and 1 base, there was a span of 11 bases. Germline CDR1 reads LNHDA; CDR2 reads SQIVND (reference sequence). This CDR3 spans 14 amino acids.

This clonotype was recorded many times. In nucleotides, the CDR3 is TGTGCCAGCAGTTTGGGAACAGGGTCGCAGTATTTT. Translation: CASSLGTGSQYF. The chain employs TRBV12-3 or TRBV12-4 and TRBJ2-3; tentative D call: TRBD1 (6 bases). The length of the CDR3 is 12 residues. With 3 bases removed from V and 10 bases from J, the gap between germline ends came to 11 bases.

The CDR3: CASSRRTSGRSAEQFF. The CDR3 DNA reads as TGTGCCAGCAGCAGACGGACTAGCGGGAGGTCTGCTGAGCAGTTCTTC. The V gene is TRBV4-2, the J gene TRBJ2-1, with TRBD2 matching 14 bases. The germline V gene has CDR1 LGHNA and CDR2 YNFKEQ. The CDR3 contains 16 residues. J was trimmed by 9 bases and V by 5 bases; bases with no gene match: 9.

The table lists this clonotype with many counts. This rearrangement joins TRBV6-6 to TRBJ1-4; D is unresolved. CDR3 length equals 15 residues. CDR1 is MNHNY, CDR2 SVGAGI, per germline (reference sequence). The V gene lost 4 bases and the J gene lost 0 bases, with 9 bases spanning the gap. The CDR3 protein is CASSSNIATNEKLFF. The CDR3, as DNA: TGTGCCAGCAGTTCCAACATTGCAACTAATGAAAAACTGTTTTTT.

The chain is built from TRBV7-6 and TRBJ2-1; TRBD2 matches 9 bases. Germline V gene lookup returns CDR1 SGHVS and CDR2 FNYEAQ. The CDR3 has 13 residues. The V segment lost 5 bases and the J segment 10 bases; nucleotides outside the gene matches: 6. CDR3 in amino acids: CASSPPRGGEQFF. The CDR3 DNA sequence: TGTGCCAGCAGCCCGCCGCGGGGGGGCGAGCAGTTCTTC.

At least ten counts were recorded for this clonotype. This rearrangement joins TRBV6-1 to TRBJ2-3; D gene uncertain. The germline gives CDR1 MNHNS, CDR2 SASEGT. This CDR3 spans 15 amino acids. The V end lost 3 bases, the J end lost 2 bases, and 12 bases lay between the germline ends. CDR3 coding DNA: TGTGCCAGCAGTGACCAGCCGCAGGTCACAGATACGCAGTATTTT. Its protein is CASSDQPQVTDTQYF.

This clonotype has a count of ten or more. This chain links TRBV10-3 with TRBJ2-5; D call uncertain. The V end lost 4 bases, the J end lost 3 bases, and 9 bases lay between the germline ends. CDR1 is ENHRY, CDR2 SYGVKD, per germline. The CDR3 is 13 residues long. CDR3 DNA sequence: TGTGCCATCAGTGGGTGGGGTAAAGAGACCCAGTACTTC. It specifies CAISGWGKETQYF.

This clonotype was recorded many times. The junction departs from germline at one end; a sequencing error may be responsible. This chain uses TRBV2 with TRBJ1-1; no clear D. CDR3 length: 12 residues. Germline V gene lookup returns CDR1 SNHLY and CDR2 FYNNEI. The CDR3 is CASSKANTEAFF. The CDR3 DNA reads TGTGCCAGCAGTAAAGCGAACACTGAAGCTTTCTTT.

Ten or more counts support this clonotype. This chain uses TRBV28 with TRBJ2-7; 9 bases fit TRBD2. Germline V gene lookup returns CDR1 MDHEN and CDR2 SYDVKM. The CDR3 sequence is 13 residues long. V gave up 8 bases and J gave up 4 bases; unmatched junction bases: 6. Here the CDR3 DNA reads TGTGCCAGCTCCCTAGCGGGAAAATACGAGCAGTACGTC. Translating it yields CASSLAGKYEQYV.

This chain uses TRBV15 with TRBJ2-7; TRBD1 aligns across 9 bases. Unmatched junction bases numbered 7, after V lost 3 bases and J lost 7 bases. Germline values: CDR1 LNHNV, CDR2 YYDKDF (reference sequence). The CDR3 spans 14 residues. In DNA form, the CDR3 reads TGTGCCACCAGCAGCCCGTTCGACAGGGGGGAGCAGTACTTC. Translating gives CATSSPFDRGEQYF.

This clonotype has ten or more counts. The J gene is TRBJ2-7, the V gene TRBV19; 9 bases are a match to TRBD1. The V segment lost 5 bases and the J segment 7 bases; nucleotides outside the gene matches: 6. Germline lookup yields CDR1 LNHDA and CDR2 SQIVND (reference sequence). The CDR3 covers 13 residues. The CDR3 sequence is CASSARTGDEQYF. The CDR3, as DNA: TGTGCCAGTAGTGCCCGGACAGGGGATGAGCAGTACTTC. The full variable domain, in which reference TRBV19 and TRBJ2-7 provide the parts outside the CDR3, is DGGITQSPKYLFRKEGQNVTLSCEQNLNHDAMYWYRQDPGQGLRLIYYSQIVNDFQKGDIAEGYSVSREKKESFPLTVTSAQKNPTAFYLCASSARTGDEQYFGPGTRLTVT.

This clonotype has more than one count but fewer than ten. CDR3 in amino acids: CAFGPTNEKLFF. In nucleotides, the CDR3 is TGTGCGTTCGGACCAACTAATGAAAAACTGTTTTTT. This chain uses TRBV30 with TRBJ1-4; D remains ambiguous. The V gene's germline CDR1 is GTSNPN and CDR2 SVGIG (reference sequence). The CDR3 consists of 12 residues.

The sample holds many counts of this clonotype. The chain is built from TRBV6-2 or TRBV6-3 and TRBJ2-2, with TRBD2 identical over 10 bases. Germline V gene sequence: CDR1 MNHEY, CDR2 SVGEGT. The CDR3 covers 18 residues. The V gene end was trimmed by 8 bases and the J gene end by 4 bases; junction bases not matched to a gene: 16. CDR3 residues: CASLPRGSGRAFTGELFF. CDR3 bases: TGTGCCAGCCTCCCCCGGGGCAGCGGGAGGGCCTTCACCGGGGAGCTGTTTTTT.